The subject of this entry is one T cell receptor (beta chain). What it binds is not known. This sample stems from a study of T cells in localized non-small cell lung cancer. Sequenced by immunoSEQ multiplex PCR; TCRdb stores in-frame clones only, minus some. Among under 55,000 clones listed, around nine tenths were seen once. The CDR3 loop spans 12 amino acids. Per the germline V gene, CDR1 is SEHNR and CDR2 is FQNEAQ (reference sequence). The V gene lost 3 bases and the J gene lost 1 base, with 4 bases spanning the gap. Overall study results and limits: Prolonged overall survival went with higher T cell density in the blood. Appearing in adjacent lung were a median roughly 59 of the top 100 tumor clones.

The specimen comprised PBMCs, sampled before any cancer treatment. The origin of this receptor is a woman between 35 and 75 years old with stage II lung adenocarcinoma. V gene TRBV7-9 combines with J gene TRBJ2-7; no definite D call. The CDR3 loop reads CASSLNSYEQYF. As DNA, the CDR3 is TGTGCCAGCAGCTTGAATTCCTACGAGCAGTACTTC.